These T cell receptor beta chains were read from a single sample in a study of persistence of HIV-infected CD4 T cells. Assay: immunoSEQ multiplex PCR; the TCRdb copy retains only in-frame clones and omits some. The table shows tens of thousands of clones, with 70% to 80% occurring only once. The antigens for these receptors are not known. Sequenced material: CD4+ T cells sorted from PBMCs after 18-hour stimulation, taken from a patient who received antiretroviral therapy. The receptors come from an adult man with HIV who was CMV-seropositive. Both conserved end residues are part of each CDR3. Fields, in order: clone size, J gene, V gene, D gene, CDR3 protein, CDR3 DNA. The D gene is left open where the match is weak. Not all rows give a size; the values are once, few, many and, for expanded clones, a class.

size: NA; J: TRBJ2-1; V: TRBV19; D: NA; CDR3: CASSIDRDEQFF; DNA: TGTGCCAGTAGTATAGATCGGGATGAGCAGTTCTTC
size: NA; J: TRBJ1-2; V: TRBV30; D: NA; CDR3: CAWSVRGGQGYGYTF; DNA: TGTGCCTGGAGTGTACGGGGGGGGCAGGGCTATGGCTACACCTTC
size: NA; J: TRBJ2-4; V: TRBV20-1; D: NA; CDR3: CSASYSPGLTPF; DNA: TGCAGTGCTAGTTATAGCCCGGGTTTAACCCCCTTC
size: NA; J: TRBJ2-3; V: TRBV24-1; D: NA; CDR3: CATSDSVTDTQYF; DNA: TGTGCCACCAGTGATTCGGTTACAGATACGCAGTATTTT
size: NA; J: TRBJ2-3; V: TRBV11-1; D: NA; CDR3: CASSRRDGRTDTQYF; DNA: TGTGCCAGCAGCCGCCGGGACGGCCGCACAGATACGCAGTATTTT
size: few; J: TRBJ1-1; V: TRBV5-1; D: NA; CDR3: CASSLGRDTEAFF; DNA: TGCGCCAGCAGCTTGGGAAGGGACACTGAAGCTTTCTTT
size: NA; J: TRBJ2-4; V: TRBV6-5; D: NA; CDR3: CASKPSQNIQYF; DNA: TGTGCCAGCAAGCCGAGTCAAAACATTCAGTACTTC
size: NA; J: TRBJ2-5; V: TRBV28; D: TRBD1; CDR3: CASSLSTYRGLETQYF; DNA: TGTGCCAGCAGTTTATCTACATACAGGGGGTTGGAGACCCAGTACTTC
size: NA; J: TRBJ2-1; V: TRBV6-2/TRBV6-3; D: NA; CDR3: CASSYSLNRVPQNNEQFF; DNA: TGTGCCAGCAGTTACTCTTTAAACCGGGTCCCCCAAAACAATGAGCAGTTCTTC
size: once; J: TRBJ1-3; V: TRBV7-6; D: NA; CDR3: CASSTGGEVAGNTIYF; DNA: TGTGCCAGCAGCACCGGTGGGGAGGTAGCTGGAAACACCATATATTTT
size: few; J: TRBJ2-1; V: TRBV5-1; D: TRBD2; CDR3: CASSSGILAGATNEQFF; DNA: TGCGCCAGCAGCAGCGGGATTCTAGCGGGAGCAACGAATGAGCAGTTCTTC
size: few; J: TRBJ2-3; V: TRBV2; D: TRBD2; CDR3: CASSNRLAGVDTQYF; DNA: TGTGCCAGCAGTAACAGACTAGCGGGAGTAGATACGCAGTATTTT
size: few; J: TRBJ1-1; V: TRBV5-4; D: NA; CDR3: CASSLPQGPTSEAFF; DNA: TGTGCCAGCAGCTTACCCCAGGGTCCGACTAGTGAAGCTTTCTTT
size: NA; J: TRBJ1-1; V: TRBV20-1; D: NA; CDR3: CSARVSEAFF; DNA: TGCAGTGCTAGAGTCTCTGAAGCTTTCTTT
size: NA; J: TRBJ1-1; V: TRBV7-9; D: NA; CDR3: CASSSGTKAFF; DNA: TGTGCCAGCAGTTCCGGGACGAAAGCTTTCTTT
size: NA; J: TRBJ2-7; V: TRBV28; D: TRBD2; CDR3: CASTHSAGGYEQYF; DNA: TGTGCCAGCACTCACTCAGCGGGAGGCTACGAGCAGTACTTC
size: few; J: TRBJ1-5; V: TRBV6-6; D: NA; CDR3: CASSYTLTGGNQPQHF; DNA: TGTGCCAGCAGTTACACGTTGACAGGAGGCAATCAGCCCCAGCATTTT
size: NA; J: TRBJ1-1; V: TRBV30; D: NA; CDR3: CACRPRERGPEAFF; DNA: TGTGCCTGCCGGCCGAGGGAACGTGGACCTGAAGCTTTCTTT
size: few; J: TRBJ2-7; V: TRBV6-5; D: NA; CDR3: CASRGPYEQYF; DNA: TGTGCCAGCCGAGGGCCCTACGAGCAGTACTTC
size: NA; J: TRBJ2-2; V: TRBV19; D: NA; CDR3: CASSFEGTGELFF; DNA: TGTGCCAGTAGCTTCGAGGGAACCGGGGAGCTGTTTTTT
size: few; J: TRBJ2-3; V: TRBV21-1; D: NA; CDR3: CASSKEQPVGDTQYF; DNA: TGTGCCAGCAGCAAAGAACAGCCAGTGGGAGATACGCAGTATTTT
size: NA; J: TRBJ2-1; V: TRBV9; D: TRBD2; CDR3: CASSVLPPTSGGANEQFF; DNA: TGTGCCAGCAGCGTTCTACCCCCGACTAGCGGGGGGGCGAATGAGCAGTTCTTC
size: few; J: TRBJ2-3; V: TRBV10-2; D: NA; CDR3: CASTNGMGLDTQYF; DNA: TGCGCCAGCACCAACGGGATGGGTTTAGATACGCAGTATTTT
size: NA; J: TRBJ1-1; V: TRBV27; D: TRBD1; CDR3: CASSSWDRTKAFF; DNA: TGTGCCAGCAGTTCTTGGGACAGGACAAAAGCTTTCTTT
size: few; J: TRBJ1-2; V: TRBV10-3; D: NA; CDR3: CAISESGNLNYGYTF; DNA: TGTGCCATCAGTGAGTCTGGGAATTTAAACTATGGCTACACCTTC
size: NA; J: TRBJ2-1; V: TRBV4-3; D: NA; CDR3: CASSQDRWDPYNEQFF; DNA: TGCGCCAGCAGCCAAGATCGTTGGGACCCTTACAATGAGCAGTTCTTC
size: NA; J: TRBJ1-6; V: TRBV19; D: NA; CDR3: CASSNRATSSYNSPLHF; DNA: TGTGCCAGTAGTAACAGGGCGACGAGCTCCTATAATTCACCCCTCCACTTT